What follows describes a single T cell receptor beta chain. Assignments of participants to cohorts depended upon their own reported clinical history. In Cohort 3, a recovered donor had either two negative PCRs, clearance, or symptom resolution. The germline gives CDR1 SGHTA, CDR2 FQGNSA. This CDR3 region has 15 residues. After removal of 5 bases from V and 3 bases from J, the junction contained 8 bases not matched to a gene. This entry belongs to a study of blood T cell repertoires in COVID-19. Study-level background: The United States, Italy and Spain were the sources of the acute and convalescent COVID-19 samples.

Sequencing was performed with immunoSEQ multiplex PCR; in TCRdb, only in-frame clones are kept and a portion is missing. The sample contains 200,000 to 250,000 clones, approximately 83% of which appear only once. The clonotype was recovered from a woman aged 55-75 years who had recovered from COVID-19. Sequencing was done on a sample of PBMCs or T cells enriched from blood (not recorded which). V gene TRBV7-2 combines with J gene TRBJ2-7, with 9 bases lining up with TRBD1. In DNA form, the CDR3 reads TGTGCCAGCAGCCTGGGACAGGGAAATTACTACGAGCAGTACTTC. This codes for CASSLGQGNYYEQYF.